This entry concerns a single TCR beta chain. The data originate from a study of blood T cell repertoires in COVID-19. At the level of the study: Samples taken during acute and convalescent COVID-19 were collected in the United States, Italy and Spain.

Seattle-derived patients entered the study during active infection and were followed longitudinally. Some clones are missing from TCRdb's copy, which holds only in-frame ones; the method was immunoSEQ multiplex PCR. The sample lists about 130,000 clones; around 85% were seen once. The CDR3 covers 15 residues. The germline gives CDR1 SGHTA, CDR2 FQGNSA. The V gene lost 0 bases and the J gene lost 2 bases, with 9 bases spanning the gap. This sequence was found in a woman aged 80 or over with COVID-19, enrolled during active disease. Sequencing was performed on peripheral blood. The chain links TRBV7-2 to TRBJ2-3, with a tentative D call TRBD2 (5 bases). CDR3 sequence: CASSLAARDTDTQYF. The CDR3 nucleotides are TGTGCCAGCAGCTTAGCGGCGAGGGACACAGATACGCAGTATTTT.